This T cell receptor (beta chain) was profiled in a study of blood T cell repertoires in COVID-19. In the study overall: The United States, Italy and Spain supplied acute and convalescent COVID-19 samples. Nucleic acid was either cDNA or gDNA, and it came from T cells, B-cell-depleted T cells, or PBMCs.

Original methodology: The assay estimated nucleated cells by amplifying reference gene primers. The table came from immunoSEQ multiplex PCR; TCRdb's copy has only in-frame clones and leaves some out. The DNA gave D and trimming, while V, J and clone size come from that table. The repertoire holds approximately 130,000 clones, with about 76% as singletons. The CDR3 is made up of 15 amino acids. With V trimmed by 5 bases and J by 6 bases, 4 bases remained unmatched. Germline V CDR1 and CDR2: ENHRY, SYGVKD. What was sequenced was peripheral blood. The TCR originated in an elderly man with acute or convalescent COVID-19. This chain uses TRBV10-3 with TRBJ2-2, with 12 positions matching TRBD2. CDR3 sequence reads: CAISRLAGDAGELFF. CDR3 bases: TGTGCCATCAGTAGACTAGCGGGGGATGCCGGGGAGCTGTTTTTT.